A selection of T cell receptor beta chains follows, all from one sample in a study of cytomegalovirus exposure and HLA in healthy donors. Data came from immunoSEQ multiplex PCR; TCRdb stores just in-frame clones and leaves some out. The data hold approximately 170,000 clones, with roughly three quarters observed a single time. Sample: PBMCs. These receptors all stem from a man aged 18-30 years in good health and CMV-seropositive. CDR3s include the opening cysteine and the closing phenylalanine or tryptophan. A D gene is named only where the DNA matches it firmly. Clone size, where shown, is once, few, many, or a class for clones that have expanded.

V	D	size	J	DNA	CDR3
TRBV19	TRBD1	.	TRBJ1-1	TGTGCCAGCGCTAGGACAGGGTTCGTCTCCGGGAACACTGAAGCTTTCTTT	CASARTGFVSGNTEAFF
TRBV6-1	.	.	TRBJ1-5	TGTGCCAGCAGCCAGGGGAGTCAGCCCCAGCATTTT	CASSQGSQPQHF
TRBV6-5	.	once	TRBJ1-3	TGTGCCAGCAGTTACCGGGAGAGAAACACCATATATTTT	CASSYRERNTIYF
TRBV6-1	.	.	TRBJ2-6	TGTGCCAGCAGTGAAGTCTTTTCTGGGGCCAACGTCCTGACTTTC	CASSEVFSGANVLTF
TRBV6-4	.	few	TRBJ2-2	TGTGCCAGCAGGCCACTAGCAGACACCGGGGAGCTGTTTTTT	CASRPLADTGELFF
TRBV1	.	.	TRBJ1-4	TGCACCAGCAGCCCAGATACTGATAGGACAGGGGATAATGAAAAACTGTTTTTT	CTSSPDTDRTGDNEKLFF
TRBV6-1	.	.	TRBJ2-3	TGTGCCAGCAGTGTAGGGACTAGCACAGATACGCAGTATTTT	CASSVGTSTDTQYF
TRBV7-2	.	.	TRBJ1-6	TGTGCCAGCAGCCCCGCCGGGACTACCTATTCACCCCTCCACTTT	CASSPAGTTYSPLHF
TRBV30	.	.	TRBJ2-4	TGTGCCTGGGGGCTAAGAAACATTCAGTACTTC	CAWGLRNIQYF
TRBV2	.	.	TRBJ1-2	TGTGCCAGCAGCGGGGACACGAAATCCTATGGCTACACCTTC	CASSGDTKSYGYTF
TRBV6-5	.	few	TRBJ2-5	TGTGCCAGAAGTTATCCCAGGGCCCCGATTAAGGAGACCCAGTACTTC	CARSYPRAPIKETQYF
TRBV6-5	.	.	TRBJ1-1	TGTGCCAGCAGTTACGCTGGGGGATCAGGGGCCGAAGCTTTCTTT	CASSYAGGSGAEAFF
TRBV14	.	.	TRBJ1-1	TGTGCCAGCAGCTGGACACAGAACACTGAAGCTTTCTTT	CASSWTQNTEAFF
TRBV2	TRBD1	.	TRBJ1-2	TGTGCCAGCGGGACCCGGACAGGAGATTTC	CASGTRTGDF
TRBV19	.	.	TRBJ1-5	TGTGCCAGTAGTATAGTGGGAGGAGGCAATCAGCCCCAGCATTTT	CASSIVGGGNQPQHF
TRBV2	.	.	TRBJ1-5	TGTGCCAGCAGTGAGGGGGCGAATAGGGGCAATCAGCCCCAGCATTTT	CASSEGANRGNQPQHF
TRBV15	TRBD1	.	TRBJ2-3	TGTGCCACCAGCCGAGGACAGGGTAACACAGATACGCAGTATTTT	CATSRGQGNTDTQYF
TRBV5-1	TRBD1	.	TRBJ1-2	TGCGCCAGCAGCGTTACGACAGGGAACTATGGCTACACCTTC	CASSVTTGNYGYTF
TRBV28	.	.	TRBJ1-4	TGTGCCAGCAGTCAGGGCTATAATGAAAAACTGTTTTTT	CASSQGYNEKLFF
TRBV5-1	.	once	TRBJ2-5	TGCGCCAGCAGCTTGGGGACTAATAGGGAGACCCAGTACTTC	CASSLGTNRETQYF